Below are 14 T cell receptor beta chains sequenced from a single sample in a study of CD8 T cells in Susac syndrome. RNA amounts of roughly 0.45 to 1 ug underwent reverse transcription with random hexamers. TCRdb recomputed calls from the immunoSEQ multiplex PCR reads with MiXCR, one row per CDR3 protein. The sample consists of around 190,000 distinct CDR3 sequences, 90% to 95% of them appearing once. Input material: CD8+ T cells from PBMCs. These receptors were collected from a human donor with multiple sclerosis.

The chain couples TRBV4-1 to TRBJ2-1; TRBD2 matches at 7 bases. The CDR3 runs 15 residues. Germline CDR1 MGHRA, CDR2 YSYEKL. V trimming: 1 base; J trimming: 6 bases; junction bases outside the gene matches: 6. The CDR3, as DNA: TGCGCCAGCAGCCAAGCTGGGGGGGTGAGCAATGAGCAGTTCTTC. It specifies CASSQAGGVSNEQFF.

The chain is built from TRBV29-1 and TRBJ1-1; 7 nucleotides agree with TRBD1. CDR3 length equals 11 residues. Per germline, CDR1 SQVTM and CDR2 ANQGSEA. J gave up 10 bases and V 7 bases, and 9 bases lay outside the gene matches. The CDR3: CSGLITGAAFF. Here the CDR3 DNA reads TGCAGCGGCCTCATTACAGGGGCAGCTTTCTTT.

The V call is TRBV9, the J call TRBJ2-5; D tentatively fits TRBD1 or TRBD2 (5 bases each). This CDR3 region has 14 residues. CDR1 is SGDLS and CDR2 is YYNGEE in the germline V gene. Trimming stripped 0 bases from V and 5 bases from J, with 11 bases between. The DNA for the CDR3 is TGTGCCAGCAGCGTAGGTCCCAGGGAGGAGACCCAGTACTTC. As protein: CASSVGPREETQYF.

The gene calls are TRBV29-1 and TRBJ1-4, with a tentative D call TRBD1 (6 bases). The V end was cut by 4 bases, the J end by 8 bases, with 20 bases between. CDR1 SQVTM and CDR2 ANQGSEA come from the germline V gene. The CDR3 length is 15 residues. CDR3 region: CSVGPGGAVGEKLFF. The CDR3 nucleotides are TGCAGCGTTGGACCTGGGGGGGCAGTTGGGGAAAAACTGTTTTTT.

The rearrangement joins TRBV2 to TRBJ2-1; TRBD1 matches at 7 bases. Germline V gives CDR1 SNHLY, CDR2 FYNNEI. The trim removed 6 bases at V and 3 bases at J, leaving 11 bases unmatched. The CDR3 is 16 residues long. CDR3 sequence (DNA): TGTGCCAGCAGGCTGAAAGGACAGGATGACTACAATGAGCAGTTCTTC. This sequence encodes CASRLKGQDDYNEQFF. Drawing the rest from reference TRBV2 and TRBJ2-1, the complete variable domain is EPEVTQTPSHQVTQMGQEVILRCVPISNHLYFYWYRQILGQKVEFLVSFYNNEISEKSEIFDDQFSVERPDGSNFTLKIRSTKLEDSAMYFCASRLKGQDDYNEQFFGPGTRLTVL.

The V call is TRBV5-6, the J call TRBJ2-7; D is unresolved. The V gene lost 6 bases and the J gene lost 6 bases, with 10 bases spanning the gap. The CDR3 has 11 residues. Per the germline V gene, CDR1 is SGHDT and CDR2 is YYEEEE. CDR3 sequence: CASNSLGEQYF. In DNA form, the CDR3 reads TGTGCCAGCAACAGTCTAGGCGAGCAGTACTTC.

The chain couples TRBV28 to TRBJ2-7; 7 bases map to TRBD1. Per the germline V gene, CDR1 is MDHEN and CDR2 is SYDVKM. V lost 5 bases and J lost 3; bases outside the gene matches: 7. There are 14 residues in the CDR3. The chain's CDR3 is CASSASQGFYEQYF. CDR3 nucleotides: TGTGCCAGCAGTGCATCACAGGGGTTCTACGAGCAGTACTTC.

V gene TRBV30 combines with J gene TRBJ2-7, with 10 bases identical to TRBD1. The CDR3 extends over 14 amino acids. The germline gives CDR1 GTSNPN, CDR2 SVGIG (reference sequence). The junction had 5 bases not matched to a gene; V was cut back by 3 bases and J by 3 bases. CDR3 sequence: CAWSAGTGDYEQYF. CDR3 coding DNA: TGTGCCTGGAGCGCCGGGACAGGGGACTACGAGCAGTACTTC.

CDR3 DNA: TGTGCCAGCAGCTTAAGGAGTTACCATAGCAATCAGCCCCAGCATTTT. This sequence encodes CASSLRSYHSNQPQHF. The gene calls are TRBV7-3 and TRBJ1-5; unclear D gene. V dropped 1 base and J dropped 0 bases, with 10 bases sitting between them. Germline CDR1 is SGHTA and CDR2 is FQGTGA. The CDR3 sequence is 16 residues long.

The chain carries TRBV27 and TRBJ2-1; TRBD2 matches at 11 bases. This CDR3 is built from 16 residues. Per germline, CDR1 MNHEY and CDR2 SMNVEV (reference sequence). After removal of 6 bases from V and 4 bases from J, the junction contained 8 bases not matched to a gene. The CDR3 sequence is CASRPEASGGYNEQFF. Written as DNA, the CDR3 is TGTGCCAGCAGACCGGAGGCTAGCGGGGGGTACAATGAGCAGTTCTTC.

The chain joins TRBV20-1 to TRBJ2-7, with unresolved D. This CDR3 contains 13 residues. V gave up 4 bases and J gave up 6 bases, with 16 bases separating them. Germline V CDR1 and CDR2: DFQATT, SNEGSKA (reference sequence). CDR3 sequence (DNA): TGCAGTGCTACCGACGTACTTTTGTCCGAGCAGTACTTC. As protein: CSATDVLLSEQYF.

This chain connects TRBV2 to TRBJ2-3, with D uncertain. Germline lookup yields CDR1 SNHLY and CDR2 FYNNEI. This CDR3 is 15 amino acids long. The V end lost 3 bases, the J end lost 2 bases, and 12 bases lay between the germline ends. CDR3 residues: CASSDWPLDTDTQYF. CDR3 nucleotide sequence: TGTGCCAGCAGTGATTGGCCACTGGACACAGATACGCAGTATTTT.

The chain uses TRBV29-1 and TRBJ1-2; D may be TRBD1 (6 bases). V lost 4 bases, J lost 2 bases, and 14 bases lay in between. The CDR3 is made up of 14 amino acids. Germline CDR1 reads SQVTM; CDR2 reads ANQGSEA. The CDR3 loop reads CSVGRDTENYGYTF. CDR3 coding DNA: TGCAGCGTTGGCCGGGACACGGAAAACTATGGCTACACCTTC.

The CDR3 nucleotides are TGCAGCGTTGAAACAGGGAGGGACACTGAAGCTTTCTTT. It specifies CSVETGRDTEAFF. V gene TRBV29-1 combines with J gene TRBJ1-1; D possibly corresponds to TRBD1 (6 bases). V lost 2 bases, J lost 3 bases, and 10 bases lay in between. The germline CDR1 and CDR2 sequences are SQVTM and ANQGSEA. This CDR3 comprises 13 residues. Supplemented by reference TRBV29-1 and TRBJ1-1, the full variable domain reads SAVISQKPSRDICQRGTSLTIQCQVDSQVTMMFWYRQQPGQSLTLIATANQGSEATYESGFVIDKFPISRPNLTFSTLTVSNMSPEDSSIYLCSVETGRDTEAFFGQGTRLTVV.